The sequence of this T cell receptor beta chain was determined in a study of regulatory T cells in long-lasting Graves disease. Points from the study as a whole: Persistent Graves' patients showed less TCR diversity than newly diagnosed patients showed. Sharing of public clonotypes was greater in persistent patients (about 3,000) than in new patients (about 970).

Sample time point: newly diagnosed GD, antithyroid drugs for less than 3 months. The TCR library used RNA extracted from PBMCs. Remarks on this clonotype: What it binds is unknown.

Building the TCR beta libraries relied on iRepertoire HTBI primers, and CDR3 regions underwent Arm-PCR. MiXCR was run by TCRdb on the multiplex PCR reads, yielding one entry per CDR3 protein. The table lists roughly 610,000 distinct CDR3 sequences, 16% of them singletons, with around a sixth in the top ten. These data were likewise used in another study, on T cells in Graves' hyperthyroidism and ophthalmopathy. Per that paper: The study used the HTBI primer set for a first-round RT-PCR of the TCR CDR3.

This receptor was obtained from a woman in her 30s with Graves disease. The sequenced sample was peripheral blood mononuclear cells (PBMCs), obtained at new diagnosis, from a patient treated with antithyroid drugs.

As DNA, the CDR3 is TGTGCCAGCAGAGCGGGAGGTCGGGGATATGAGCAGTTCTTC. Translated, it gives CASRAGGRGYEQFF. The J gene is TRBJ2-1, the V gene TRBV6-1; TRBD2 matches at 9 bases. J was trimmed by 8 bases and V by 6 bases; bases with no gene match: 8. The CDR3 length is 14 residues. Germline V gene sequence: CDR1 MNHNS, CDR2 SASEGT.